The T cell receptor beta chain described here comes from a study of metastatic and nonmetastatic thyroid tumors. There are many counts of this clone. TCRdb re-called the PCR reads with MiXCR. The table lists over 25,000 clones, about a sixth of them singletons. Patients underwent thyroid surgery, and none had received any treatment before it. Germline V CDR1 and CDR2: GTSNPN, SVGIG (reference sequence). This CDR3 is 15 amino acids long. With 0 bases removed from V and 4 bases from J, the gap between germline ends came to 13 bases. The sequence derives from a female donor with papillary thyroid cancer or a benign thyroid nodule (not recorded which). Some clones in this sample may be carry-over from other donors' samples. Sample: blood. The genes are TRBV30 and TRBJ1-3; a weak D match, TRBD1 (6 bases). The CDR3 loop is CAWSVQGGRGNTIYF. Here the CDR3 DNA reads TGTGCCTGGAGTGTACAAGGGGGGCGCGGAAACACCATATATTTT.